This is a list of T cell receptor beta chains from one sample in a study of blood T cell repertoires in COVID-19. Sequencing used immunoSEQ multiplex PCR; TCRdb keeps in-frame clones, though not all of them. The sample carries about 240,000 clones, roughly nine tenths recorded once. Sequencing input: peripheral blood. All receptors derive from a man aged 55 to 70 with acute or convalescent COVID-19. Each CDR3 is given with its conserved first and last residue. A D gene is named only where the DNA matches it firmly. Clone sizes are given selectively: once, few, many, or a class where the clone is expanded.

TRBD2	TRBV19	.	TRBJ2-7	TGTGCCAGTAGCTCAGGGACTAGCGGACCCTACGAGCAGTACTTC	CASSSGTSGPYEQYF
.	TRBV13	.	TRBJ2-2	TGTGCCAGCAGCTTAGGTTACAGGGCACGGGCCGGGGAGCTGTTTTTT	CASSLGYRARAGELFF
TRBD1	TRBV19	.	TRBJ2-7	TGTGCCAGTAGCCCCGGACAGGTATCCTACGAGCAGTACTTC	CASSPGQVSYEQYF
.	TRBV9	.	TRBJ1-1	TGTGCCAGCAGCGTAGCCCAGAAGAACACTGAAGCTTTCTTT	CASSVAQKNTEAFF
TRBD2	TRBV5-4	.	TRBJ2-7	TGTGCCAGCAGCTTCTGGACTAGCGGGAACTCCTACGAGCAGTACTTC	CASSFWTSGNSYEQYF
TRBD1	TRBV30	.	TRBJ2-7	TGTGCCTGGAGTGGGGCAGGGGGCGACGAGCAGTACTTC	CAWSGAGGDEQYF
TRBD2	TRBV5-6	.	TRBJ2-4	TGTGCCAGCAGCTTGGTAACCCTAGCGGGAGGGCCGAACATTCAGTACTTC	CASSLVTLAGGPNIQYF
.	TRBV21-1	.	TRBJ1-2	TGTGCCAGCAGCAGCGACAGTGCGTATTGCTATGGCTACACCTTC	CASSSDSAYCYGYTF
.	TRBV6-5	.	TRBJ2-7	TGTGCCAGCAGGGAGACCGAGACCTACGAGCAGTACTTC	CASRETETYEQYF
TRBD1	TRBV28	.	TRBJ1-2	TGTGCCAGCAGCCTATGGGGGACCGGGACAGGGTACAATGGCTACACCTTC	CASSLWGTGTGYNGYTF
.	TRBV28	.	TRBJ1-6	TGTGCCAGCAGCGGAGGGGCTGGTAATTCACCCCTCCACTTT	CASSGGAGNSPLHF
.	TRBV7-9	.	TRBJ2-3	TGTGCCAGCAGCTCCGGGAGCAACACAGATACGCAGTATTTT	CASSSGSNTDTQYF
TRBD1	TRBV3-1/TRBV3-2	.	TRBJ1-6	TGTGCCAGCAGCCAAGAAAGGACAGGGGGCAGTTCACCCCTCCACTTT	CASSQERTGGSSPLHF
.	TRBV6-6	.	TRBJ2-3	TGTGCCAGCAGTTACCAGGGGACAAGGGATACGCAGTATTTT	CASSYQGTRDTQYF
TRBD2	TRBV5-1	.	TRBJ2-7	TGCGCCAGCAGCTTGGCCGGGACTAGGACGGTCTACGAGCAGTACTTC	CASSLAGTRTVYEQYF
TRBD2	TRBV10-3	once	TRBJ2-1	TGTGCCATCAGAACAACCGGGAGGGGCTCCTACAATGAGCAGTTCTTC	CAIRTTGRGSYNEQFF
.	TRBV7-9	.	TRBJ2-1	TGTGCCAGCAGCACCCTGACAGCGGGTTCCTACAATGAGCAGTTCTTC	CASSTLTAGSYNEQFF
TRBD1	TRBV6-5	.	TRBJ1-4	TGTGCCAGCAGCCCGGGACAGGGCGAAAAACTGTTTTTT	CASSPGQGEKLFF
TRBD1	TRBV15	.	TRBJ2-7	TGTGCCACCAGCCGTGGGACAGCTTTCGACGAGCAGTACTTC	CATSRGTAFDEQYF
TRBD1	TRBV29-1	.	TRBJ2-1	TGCAGCGCCGGACAGGGTTTCTACAATGAGCAGTTCTTC	CSAGQGFYNEQFF
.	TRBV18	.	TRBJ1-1	TGTGCCAGCTCACCACAGCAAATGAACACTGAAGCTTTCTTT	CASSPQQMNTEAFF
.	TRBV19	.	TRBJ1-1	TGTGCCAGTAGCCCCCAACCTGGAGTAGGAACTGAAGCTTTCTTT	CASSPQPGVGTEAFF
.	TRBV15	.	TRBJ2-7	TGTGCCACCAGCCCCGACAACTACGAGCAGTACTTC	CATSPDNYEQYF
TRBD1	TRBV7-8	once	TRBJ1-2	TGTGCCAGCAGCTTAGTAAGACAGGGGTTAACTGGCTACACCTTC	CASSLVRQGLTGYTF
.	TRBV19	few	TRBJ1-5	TGTGCCAGTAGTATAGGAGTTAGCAATCAGCCCCAGCATTTT	CASSIGVSNQPQHF
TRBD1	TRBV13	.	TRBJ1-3	TGTGCCAGCAGCCTCAGGGGGCAAGGAAACACCATATATTTT	CASSLRGQGNTIYF